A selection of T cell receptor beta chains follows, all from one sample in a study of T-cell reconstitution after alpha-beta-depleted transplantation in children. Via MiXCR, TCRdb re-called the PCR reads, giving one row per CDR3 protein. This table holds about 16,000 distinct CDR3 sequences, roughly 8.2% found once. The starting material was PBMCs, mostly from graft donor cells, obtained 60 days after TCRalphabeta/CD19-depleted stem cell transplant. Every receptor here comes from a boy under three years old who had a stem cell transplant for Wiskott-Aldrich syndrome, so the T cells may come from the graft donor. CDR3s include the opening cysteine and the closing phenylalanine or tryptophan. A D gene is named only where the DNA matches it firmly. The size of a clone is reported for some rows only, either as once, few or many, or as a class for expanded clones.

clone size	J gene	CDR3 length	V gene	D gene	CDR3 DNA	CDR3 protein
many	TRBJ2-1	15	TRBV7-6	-	TGTGCCAGCAGCTTAGCGCAGGGCCCCTTCGGTGAGCAGTTCTTC	CASSLAQGPFGEQFF
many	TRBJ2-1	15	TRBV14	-	TGTGCCAGCAGCCGGGGGCGGGGGCCCTACAATGAGCAGTTCTTC	CASSRGRGPYNEQFF
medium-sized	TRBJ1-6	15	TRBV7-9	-	TGTGCCAGCAGCTTATATGACTCCTATAATTCACCCCTCCACTTT	CASSLYDSYNSPLHF
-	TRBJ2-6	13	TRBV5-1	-	TGCGCCAGCAGCTTGGTCGCGGCCAACGGCCTGACTTTC	CASSLVAANGLTF
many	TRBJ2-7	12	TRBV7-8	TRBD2	TGTGCCAGCAGCCCGGGACTATCCGAGCAGTACTTC	CASSPGLSEQYF
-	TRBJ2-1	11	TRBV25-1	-	TGTGCCAGCAGTGAGACAGGTGAGCAGTTCTTC	CASSETGEQFF
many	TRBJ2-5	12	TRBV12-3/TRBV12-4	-	TGTGCCATCACAGCAGGCAGCAAGACCCAGTACTTC	CAITAGSKTQYF
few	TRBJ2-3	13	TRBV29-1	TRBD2	TGCAGCGTTGGCGGGAGCGTCACAGATACGCAGTATTTT	CSVGGSVTDTQYF
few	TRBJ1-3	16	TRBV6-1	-	TGTGCCAGCTTAAGGATAGCAGACACAGCAGGAAACACCATATATTTT	CASLRIADTAGNTIYF
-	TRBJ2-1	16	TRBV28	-	TGTGCCAGCAGCTCCCCTGGGGCGAATTCCTACAATGAGCAGTTCTTC	CASSSPGANSYNEQFF
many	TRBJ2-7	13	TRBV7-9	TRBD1	TGTGCCAGCAGCCAGGACAGGGGTTGGGAGCAGTACTTC	CASSQDRGWEQYF
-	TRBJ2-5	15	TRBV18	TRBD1	TGTGCCAGCTCACCACCGGCAGGGGGCGCTGAGACCCAGTACTTC	CASSPPAGGAETQYF
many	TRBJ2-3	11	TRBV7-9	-	TGTGCCAGCAGCTTCGCAGATACGCAGTATTTT	CASSFADTQYF
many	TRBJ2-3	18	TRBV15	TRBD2	TGTGCCACCAGCAGAGCCCCCGGACTAGCGGGAGTAGCAGATACGCAGTATTTT	CATSRAPGLAGVADTQYF
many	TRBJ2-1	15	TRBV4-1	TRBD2	TGCGCCAGCAGCCAAGCCTCGGGGGGGGCGAATGAGCAGTTCTTC	CASSQASGGANEQFF
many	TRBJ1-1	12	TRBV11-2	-	TGTGCCAGCAGCCCGCAGGTGACCGAAGCTTTCTTT	CASSPQVTEAFF
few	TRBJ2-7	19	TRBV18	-	TGTGCCAGCTCACCAACCGCCGGGACTGTACTCGGGAGCTCCTACGAGCAGTACTTC	CASSPTAGTVLGSSYEQYF
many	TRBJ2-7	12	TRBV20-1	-	TGCAGTGCTGGGAGGACAGACATCGAGCAGTACTTC	CSAGRTDIEQYF
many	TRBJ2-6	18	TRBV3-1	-	TGTGCCAGCAGCTGGATCTTGGTGACAAACTCTGGGGCCAACGTCCTGACTTTC	CASSWILVTNSGANVLTF
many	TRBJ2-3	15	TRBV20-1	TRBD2	TGCAGTGCAGCGGGACCTATAGTGGGCACAGATACGCAGTATTTT	CSAAGPIVGTDTQYF
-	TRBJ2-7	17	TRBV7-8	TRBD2	TGTGCCAGCAGGAAGAGCAGGGGACTAGCGGGAGGCTACGAGCAGTACTTC	CASRKSRGLAGGYEQYF
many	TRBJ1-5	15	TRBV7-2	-	TGTGCCAGCAGCTTAGCGGGGTACCATAATCAGCCCCAGCATTTT	CASSLAGYHNQPQHF
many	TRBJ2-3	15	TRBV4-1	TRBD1	TGCGCCAGCAGCCAAGGGACAGGGGGCACAGATACGCAGTATTTT	CASSQGTGGTDTQYF
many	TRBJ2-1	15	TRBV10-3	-	TGTGCCATCAGTACCTCAGGGGAATGGAACAATGAGCAGTTCTTC	CAISTSGEWNNEQFF
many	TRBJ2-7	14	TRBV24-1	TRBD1	TGTGCCACCAGTGATTTGCGGGACAGCTACGAGCAGTACTTC	CATSDLRDSYEQYF
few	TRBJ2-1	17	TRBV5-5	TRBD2	TGTGCCAGCAGCTTGGGCTTAGCGGGACTAGTATACAATGAGCAGTTCTTC	CASSLGLAGLVYNEQFF
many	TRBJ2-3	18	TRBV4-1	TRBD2	TGCGCCAGCAGCCAAGATCTTGAGGGACTAGCGGGCACAGATACGCAGTATTTT	CASSQDLEGLAGTDTQYF
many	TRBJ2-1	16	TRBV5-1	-	TGCGCCAGCAGCTTGGTTGGTTCGGTGGGAGTGGGTGAGCAGTTCTTC	CASSLVGSVGVGEQFF
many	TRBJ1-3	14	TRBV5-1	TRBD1	TGCGCCAGCAGCCTACAGGGGTCTGGAAACACCATATATTTT	CASSLQGSGNTIYF